This passage covers 30 T cell receptor beta chains from one sample sequenced in a study of tissue T cells after allogeneic stem cell transplantation (dated by TCRdb to between 2022 and 2023). Explained via the paper, the time point label denotes: mouse harvest day 14 after allogeneic transplant. Mouse grafts consisting of 10^7 T-cell-depleted bone marrow cells combined with 10^6 splenic CD5+ T cells were administered by tail vein injection. Library preparation used the immunoSEQ multiplex PCR assay. TCRdb retrieved this table from immuneACCESS and kept in-frame rearrangements only. Not all clones are present; in checked studies, unresolved V genes account for under half, and no reason is known for the remainder. For this sample the table gives thousands of clones, of which 31% were detected only once. The ten largest make up less than 7.5% of the sample. The specimen was skin. These receptors were collected from a female BALB/c mouse given C57BL/6 T cells with graft-versus-host disease after an allogeneic hematopoietic cell transplant.

This clone is labeled as large. All gene names here are mouse names. The missing CDR3 end, 1 residue past where the read stops, is filled in from the germline J gene. The chain links TRBV26 to TRBJ2-7, with TRBD1 identical over 7 bases. CDR1 and CDR2 (germline): KGHPV, FQNQEV (reference sequence). The CDR3 has 13 amino acids. J gave up 4 bases and V 2 bases, and 2 bases lay outside the gene matches. CDR3 region: CASSLETGYEQYF. The covered CDR3 bases are TGTGCCAGCAGTCTGGAGACAGGGTATGAACAGTAC.

As concerns this clone: The gene symbols are mouse symbols. The read halts 1 residue ahead of the CDR3 end, with the missing end drawn from the germline J gene. The chain carries TRBV13-2 and TRBJ1-3; TRBD1 matches 7 bases. CDR1 NNHNN and CDR2 SYGAGS come from the germline V gene (reference sequence). The CDR3 has 14 amino acids. The junction had 1 base not matched to a gene; V was cut back by 2 bases and J by 2 bases. The CDR3 here is CASGEGTAGNTLYF. Partial CDR3 DNA: TGTGCCAGCGGTGAAGGGACAGCTGGAAATACGCTCTAT.

This clone was seen a handful of times. Gene names follow the mouse nomenclature. The observed sequence ends 1 residue before the CDR3 terminus, with the missing tail filled in from the germline J gene. This rearrangement joins TRBV26 to TRBJ2-7; D gene uncertain. The CDR3 consists of 14 residues. V lost 4 bases and J 0 bases, leaving 10 bases between the germline ends. Germline CDR1 KGHPV, CDR2 FQNQEV (reference sequence). CDR3 bases read: TGTGCCAGCAGTCGCGATAGGAGCTCCTATGAACAGTAC. It translates to CASSRDRSSYEQY. The whole CDR3 reads CASSRDRSSYEQYF.

A remark on this clone: Genes and germline are mouse. Read sequence stops 1 residue before the CDR3 end, and the germline J gene provides the missing end. This chain links TRBV12-1 with TRBJ2-2; no clear D gene. The CDR3 covers 12 residues. The V gene's germline CDR1 is SGHSN and CDR2 HYEKVE. The V end was cut by 3 bases, the J end by 3 bases, with 4 bases between. The CDR3 reads CASSRDTGQLYF. The DNA read from the CDR3 is TGTGCCAGCTCTAGGGACACCGGGCAGCTCTAC.

This clone is medium-sized by share. Mouse germline and gene names are used. CDR3 loop: CASSVSGTGGYEQYF. The covered CDR3 bases are TGTGCCAGCAGCGTTTCCGGGACAGGGGGTTATGAACAGTAC. The rearrangement uses TRBV26 and TRBJ2-7, with 11 positions matching TRBD1. The CDR3 goes on 1 residue after the read ends, and that part is filled in from the germline J gene. The CDR3 consists of 15 residues. The trim removed 6 bases at V and 4 bases at J, leaving 8 bases unmatched. Germline values: CDR1 KGHPV, CDR2 FQNQEV (reference sequence). Looking up the rest from reference TRBV26 and TRBJ2-7 gives the full variable domain: NSKVIQTPRYLVKGQGQKAKMRCIPEKGHPVVFWYQQNKNNEFKFLINFQNQEVLQQIDMTEKRFSAECPSNSPCSLEIQSSEAGDSALYLCASSVSGTGGYEQYFGPGTRLTVL.

A word on this clone: Germline and genes here are mouse. The read falls 1 residue short of the CDR3 end, and the missing part is taken from the germline J gene. The chain employs TRBV26 and TRBJ1-6; no firm D call. TRBJ1-6 is recorded as an ORF, its role being uncertain. Trimming shortened V by 5 bases and J by 0 bases, and 5 bases separated the two germline ends. CDR1 and CDR2 (germline): KGHPV, FQNQEV (reference sequence). The CDR3 is made up of 14 amino acids. The CDR3 reads CASSYDSYNSPLYF. CDR3 DNA, as far as it was read: TGTGCCAGCAGTTATGATTCCTATAATTCGCCCCTCTAC.

A word on this clone: Genes here carry mouse names. The read terminates 1 residue before the CDR3 end, so the remaining end is supplied by the germline J gene. V is TRBV13-3 and J is TRBJ2-4, with a possible D match to TRBD2 (6 bases). Germline assignment: CDR1 NNHDY and CDR2 SYVADS. The CDR3 contains 13 residues. Trimming shortened V by 4 bases and J by 2 bases, and 8 bases separated the two germline ends. CDR3 DNA (partial): TGTGCCAGCAGTCGACTGGCTCAAAACACCTTGTAC. Translated: CASSRLAQNTLY. In full, the CDR3 reads CASSRLAQNTLYF.

A word on this clone: Gene names refer to mouse genes. The CDR3 end lies 1 residue beyond the end of the read and is filled in from the germline J gene. The chain couples TRBV26 to TRBJ1-1; D uncertain. Germline V gene sequence: CDR1 KGHPV, CDR2 FQNQEV (reference sequence). Trimming took off 2 bases at V and 5 bases at J, with 3 bases between the two ends. The CDR3 extends over 11 amino acids. The CDR3 is CASSLETEVFF. Partial CDR3 DNA: TGTGCCAGCAGTCTGGAGACAGAAGTCTTC.

In regard to this clone: Germline and genes here are mouse. Partial CDR3 DNA: TGTGCCAGCAGTCTGCTCGGACATTCTGGAAATACGCTCTAT. It yields the protein CASSLLGHSGNTLY. The complete CDR3 sequence is CASSLLGHSGNTLYF. The gene calls are TRBV26 and TRBJ1-3; D may be TRBD1 (5 bases). The read halts 1 residue ahead of the CDR3 end, with the missing end drawn from the germline J gene. The V end lost 2 bases, the J end lost 0 bases, and 8 bases lay between the germline ends. Germline loops: CDR1 KGHPV, CDR2 FQNQEV (reference sequence). CDR3 size: 15 residues.

A note on this clone: All gene names here are mouse names. The sequenced CDR3 bases are TGTGCCAGCAGTGATGGGACAGGGAGGGAACAGTAC. Protein: CASSDGTGREQY. The CDR3 as a whole reads CASSDGTGREQYF. The genes are TRBV13-1 and TRBJ2-7; 8 bases match TRBD1. Read sequence stops 1 residue before the CDR3 end, and the germline J gene provides the missing end. The CDR3 covers 13 residues. Losses at the gene ends were 0 bases for V and 7 bases for J; bases not matched to a gene: 3. The germline V gene encodes CDR1 NSHNY and CDR2 SYGAGN.

Worth noting for this clone: Gene and germline names: mouse. The read terminates 1 residue ahead of where the CDR3 ends, so the germline J gene completes it. This chain links TRBV24 with TRBJ1-4, with D maybe TRBD1 (5 bases). Germline CDR1 and CDR2: KGHTA and FRNEEI. The CDR3 has 15 amino acids. The V and J ends lost 3 bases and 0 bases respectively, with 8 bases between them. The CDR3: CASSLRQFSNERLFF. CDR3 DNA, as far as it was read: TGTGCCAGCAGTCTCAGACAGTTTTCCAACGAAAGATTATTT.

This clone has just a few counts. Each gene name is a mouse one. The CDR3 extends 1 residue past the end of the read, so its final part is completed from the germline J gene. The chain carries TRBV26 and TRBJ1-6; D not resolved. TRBJ1-6 is known as an ORF, though its function is uncertain. The CDR3 consists of 14 residues. Germline V gene data show CDR1 as KGHPV and CDR2 as FQNQEV (reference sequence). V was trimmed by 4 bases and J by 0 bases, leaving 4 bases between them. CDR3 in amino acids: CASSPYSYNSPLYF. CDR3 DNA, as far as it was read: TGTGCCAGCAGTCCTTATTCCTATAATTCGCCCCTCTAC.

Concerning this clone: Genes here carry mouse names. The sequenced CDR3 bases are TGTGCCAGCAAGAGGGGGGGCTATGCTGAGCAGTTC. It is translated as CASKRGGYAEQF. The complete CDR3 reads CASKRGGYAEQFF. This chain uses TRBV4 with TRBJ2-1; D is possibly TRBD2 (7 bases). The read comes to an end 1 residue before the CDR3 does, leaving the germline J gene to fill in the end. The V gene's germline CDR1 is LGHDT and CDR2 YNNKQL (reference sequence). V lost 7 bases and J 3 bases, leaving 10 bases between the germline ends. The length of the CDR3 is 13 residues.

Notes on this clone: Germline and genes here are mouse. From the germline J gene comes the end of the CDR3, since the read stops 1 residue before it. The rearrangement joins TRBV13-2 to TRBJ1-2; D is ambiguous. The CDR3 loop spans 13 amino acids. Germline CDR1 NNHNN, CDR2 SYGAGS (reference sequence). Between the trimmed V and J ends, which lost 0 bases and 3 bases, there was a span of 6 bases. The CDR3 is CASGDAQYSDYTF. The part of the CDR3 DNA that was read is TGTGCCAGCGGTGATGCACAATACTCCGACTACACC.

Sample share makes this clone medium-sized. Gene names are mouse gene names. From the germline J gene comes the end of the CDR3, since the read stops 1 residue before it. The V call is TRBV3, the J call TRBJ1-4; D is unresolved. V lost 0 bases and J lost 2, with 4 bases in between. CDR1 is SNHLY, CDR2 FYNGKV, per germline (reference sequence). This CDR3 is 14 amino acids long. Incomplete CDR3 DNA: TGTGCCAGCAGCTTAGCACTGTCCAACGAAAGATTATTT. Protein product: CASSLALSNERLF. The entire CDR3 is CASSLALSNERLFF.

As to this clone: Gene names refer to mouse genes. The read terminates 1 residue ahead of where the CDR3 ends, so the germline J gene completes it. The chain couples TRBV19 to TRBJ2-2; 10 bases are shared with TRBD2. Germline lookup yields CDR1 FNHDT and CDR2 SITEND (reference sequence). The CDR3 covers 16 residues. V lost 3 bases, J lost 2 bases, and 4 bases stayed unmatched. The CDR3 sequence: CASSTPGLGNTGQLYF. CDR3 bases read: TGTGCCAGCAGTACCCCGGGACTGGGGAACACCGGGCAGCTCTAC.

This clone ranks as medium-sized. The genes and germline here are from mouse. Sequencing ends 1 residue short of the CDR3 end; the germline J gene provides the rest. V and J are TRBV26 and TRBJ1-1, with D unresolved. Trimming removed 3 bases at V and 4 bases at J, with 9 bases between. The CDR3 is 13 residues long. Germline CDR1 KGHPV, CDR2 FQNQEV (reference sequence). CDR3: CASSLGVGTEVFF. CDR3 DNA (partial): TGTGCCAGCAGTCTTGGGGTTGGCACAGAAGTCTTC. Looking up the rest from reference TRBV26 and TRBJ1-1 gives the full variable domain: NSKVIQTPRYLVKGQGQKAKMRCIPEKGHPVVFWYQQNKNNEFKFLINFQNQEVLQQIDMTEKRFSAECPSNSPCSLEIQSSEAGDSALYLCASSLGVGTEVFFGKGTRLTVV.

Comments on this clone: Here the gene names and germline are mouse. The missing CDR3 end, 1 residue past where the read stops, is filled in from the germline J gene. The rearrangement links TRBV26 to TRBJ1-4, with 7 bases fitting TRBD1. The CDR3 length is 15 residues. The germline CDR1 and CDR2 sequences are KGHPV and FQNQEV (reference sequence). V gave up 6 bases and J gave up 0 bases; unmatched junction bases: 4. CDR3 region: CASSPTGFSNERLFF. The sequenced CDR3 bases are TGTGCCAGCAGCCCGACAGGGTTTTCCAACGAAAGATTATTT.

For this clone: All gene names here are mouse names. The read is 1 residue too short to cover the CDR3 end, so that end is filled in from the germline J gene. The J gene is TRBJ2-1, the V gene TRBV1, with 8 bases matching TRBD1. With 4 bases clipped from V and 9 bases from J, the junction kept 2 bases outside the gene matches. From germline, CDR1 is NSQYPW and CDR2 LRSPGD (reference sequence). This CDR3 has 12 residues. This CDR3 reads CTCSGTGNEQFF. The DNA read from the CDR3 is TGCACCTGCAGTGGGACAGGGAATGAGCAGTTC.

This clone was counted only a few times. All gene names here are mouse names. The read terminates 1 residue ahead of where the CDR3 ends, so the germline J gene completes it. The gene calls are TRBV3 and TRBJ1-2, with D unresolved. The CDR3 has 13 amino acids. Germline CDR1 reads SNHLY; CDR2 reads FYNGKV (reference sequence). Trimming removed 5 bases at V and 0 bases at J, with 7 bases between. The CDR3 reads CASSRTTNSDYTF. The CDR3 DNA, read in part, is TGTGCCAGCAGCCGTACAACAAACTCCGACTACACC.

Concerning this clone: Mouse germline and gene names are used. The read finishes 1 residue shy of the CDR3 end, and the germline J gene is used to complete it. The chain joins TRBV17 to TRBJ1-1; 7 positions match TRBD1. CDR1 and CDR2 (germline): MNHDT, YYDKIL. J gave up 0 bases and V 7 bases, and 2 bases lay outside the gene matches. The CDR3 is 13 amino acids. The DNA read from the CDR3 is TGTGCTAGCACCGGGACAGCAAACACAGAAGTCTTC. This sequence encodes CASTGTANTEVF. The complete CDR3 sequence is CASTGTANTEVFF. Looking up the rest from reference TRBV17 and TRBJ1-1 gives the full variable domain: DTTVKQNPRYKLARVGKPVNLICSQTMNHDTMYWYQKKPNQAPKLLLFYYDKILNREADTFEKFQSSRPNNSFCSLYIGSAGLEYSAMYLCASTGTANTEVFFGKGTRLTVV.

About this clone: Gene names are the mouse ones. The CDR3 end lies 1 residue beyond the end of the read and is filled in from the germline J gene. This chain connects TRBV23 to TRBJ2-1; TRBD2 reflects the table's D call only, with no check against the DNA. Germline loops: CDR1 KGHTA, CDR2 FQNQQP. This CDR3 is built from 15 residues. The sequenced part of the CDR3 DNA is TGCTCCAGCAGTAAGTGGGGGGGCGCTTATGCTGAGCAGTTC. Translating it yields CSSSKWGGAYAEQF. The CDR3 reads in full as CSSSKWGGAYAEQFF. Looking up the rest from reference TRBV23 and TRBJ2-1 gives the full variable domain: DAAVTQKPRYLIKMKGQEAEMKCIPEKGHTAVFWYQQKQSKELKFLIYFQNQQPLDQIDMVKERFSAVCPSSSLCSLGIRTCEAEDSALYLCSSSKWGGAYAEQFFGPGTRLTVL.

To note about this clone: Genes and germline come from the mouse. The CDR3 end lies 1 residue beyond the end of the read and is filled in from the germline J gene. The chain uses TRBV26 and TRBJ1-4; tentatively, D is TRBD1 (5 bases). V was clipped by 6 bases and J by 0 bases, with 5 bases between them. The CDR3 consists of 13 residues. Germline V gene sequence: CDR1 KGHPV, CDR2 FQNQEV (reference sequence). This CDR3 is CASRTVSNERLFF. The sequenced part of the CDR3 DNA is TGTGCCAGCAGGACAGTTTCCAACGAAAGATTATTT.

Remarks on this clone: The gene symbols are mouse symbols. Coverage ceases 1 residue before the CDR3 finishes, and the germline J gene fills in the end. This chain uses TRBV31 with TRBJ2-5, with TRBD1 as a possible D gene (5 bases). The CDR3 has 14 residues. Trimming removed 0 bases from V and 0 bases from J, with 7 bases in between. Germline loops: CDR1 GKSSPN, CDR2 SITVG. This chain's CDR3 is CAWSLGVNQDTQYF. The sequenced CDR3 bases are TGTGCCTGGAGTCTAGGGGTTAACCAAGACACCCAGTAC. Together with reference TRBV31 and TRBJ2-5, the CDR3 gives the full variable domain: AQTIHQWPVAEIKAVGSPLSLGCTIKGKSSPNLYWYWQATGGTLQQLFYSITVGQVESVVQLNLSASRPKDDQFILSTEKLLLSHSGFYLCAWSLGVNQDTQYFGPGTRLLVL.

On this clone itself: Germline and genes: mouse. The read terminates 1 residue before the CDR3 end, so the remaining end is supplied by the germline J gene. The rearrangement joins TRBV13-3 to TRBJ2-4, with TRBD2 identical over 8 bases. J was trimmed by 5 bases and V by 2 bases; bases with no gene match: 1. Germline CDR1 and CDR2: NNHDY and SYVADS. The CDR3 is 13 amino acids. The CDR3 sequence is CASSDWGVNTLYF. The sequenced CDR3 bases are TGTGCCAGCAGTGACTGGGGGGTAAACACCTTGTAC.

This clone was seen only a few times. Genes and germline are mouse. The read ends 1 residue before the CDR3 terminus; that terminus is restored from the germline J gene. The chain links TRBV26 to TRBJ2-5; D tentatively fits TRBD1 or TRBD2 (5 bases each). The CDR3 extends over 13 amino acids. Germline CDR1 is KGHPV and CDR2 is FQNQEV (reference sequence). The V and J ends lost 6 bases and 0 bases respectively, with 7 bases between them. The CDR3: CASRGVNQDTQYF. Incomplete CDR3 DNA: TGTGCCAGCAGGGGGGTTAACCAAGACACCCAGTAC. The whole variable domain, filled in from reference TRBV26 and TRBJ2-5, reads NSKVIQTPRYLVKGQGQKAKMRCIPEKGHPVVFWYQQNKNNEFKFLINFQNQEVLQQIDMTEKRFSAECPSNSPCSLEIQSSEAGDSALYLCASRGVNQDTQYFGPGTRLLVL.

This clone qualifies as medium-sized. Gene labels here are mouse ones. The CDR3 here is CSSSQGPQDTQYF. CDR3 DNA (partial): TGCTCCAGCAGTCAAGGGCCCCAAGACACCCAGTAC. V and J are TRBV23 and TRBJ2-5. The read terminates 1 residue before the CDR3 end, so the remaining end is supplied by the germline J gene. CDR3 length equals 13 residues. The germline V gene encodes CDR1 KGHTA and CDR2 FQNQQP.

As for this clone: Mouse names are used for the genes. The sequence runs out 1 residue before the end of the CDR3; the remainder is reconstructed from the germline J gene. Additional DNA sequences in this sample encode the identical CDR3. The genes are TRBV26 and TRBJ1-1; D is undetermined. Germline CDR1 and CDR2: KGHPV and FQNQEV (reference sequence). Deletions cut 2 bases from V and 0 bases from J, with 4 bases between. The CDR3 loop spans 13 amino acids. The CDR3 DNA, read in part, is TGTGCCAGCAGTCTGGGGGCAAACACAGAAGTCTTC. This sequence encodes CASSLGANTEVF. Given in full, the CDR3 is CASSLGANTEVFF.

This clone is termed large. Mouse germline and gene names are used. Read coverage stops 1 residue before the CDR3 terminus; the germline J gene supplies the remainder. The rearrangement uses TRBV26 and TRBJ1-4, with D maybe TRBD1 (5 bases). Germline values: CDR1 KGHPV, CDR2 FQNQEV (reference sequence). This CDR3 spans 14 amino acids. Trimming took off 2 bases at V and 3 bases at J, with 7 bases between the two ends. This CDR3 is CASSLGGTNERLFF. CDR3 bases read: TGTGCCAGCAGTCTGGGGGGGACCAACGAAAGATTATTT.

A note on this clone: Gene names follow the mouse nomenclature. The CDR3 DNA, read in part, is TGTGCCAGCAGCTGGGACCGTGCAAACTCCGACTACACC. This encodes CASSWDRANSDYT. The whole CDR3 reads CASSWDRANSDYTF. The rearrangement links TRBV4 to TRBJ1-2; TRBD1 is a possible D gene (5 bases). The read stops 1 residue short of the end of the CDR3; the missing end is completed from the germline J gene. Looked up from germline, CDR1 is LGHDT and CDR2 is YNNKQL (reference sequence). With 4 bases removed from V and 0 bases from J, the gap between germline ends came to 9 bases. CDR3 length equals 14 residues.